This T cell receptor (beta chain) was observed in a study of blood T cells in healthy people across ages. At the level of the study: There was about one barcoded beta molecule captured by template switching per two T cells.

A second 7 to 11 cycle PCR used barcoded and J-beta primers. TCRdb processed the 5' RACE reads anew with MiXCR; each CDR3 protein has one entry. The sample consists of around 1,900,000 distinct CDR3 sequences, approximately 40% of them appearing once. In germline, CDR1 is SGDLS, CDR2 YYNGEE. This CDR3 spans 13 amino acids. V lost 3 bases and J 4 bases, leaving 9 bases between the germline ends. This rearrangement joins TRBV9 to TRBJ2-3, with D unclear. This clonotype was sampled from a human donor in good health. Material for sequencing was blood. CDR3 sequence: CASSGGKADTQYF. The CDR3 nucleotides are TGTGCCAGCAGCGGGGGTAAGGCAGATACGCAGTATTTT.